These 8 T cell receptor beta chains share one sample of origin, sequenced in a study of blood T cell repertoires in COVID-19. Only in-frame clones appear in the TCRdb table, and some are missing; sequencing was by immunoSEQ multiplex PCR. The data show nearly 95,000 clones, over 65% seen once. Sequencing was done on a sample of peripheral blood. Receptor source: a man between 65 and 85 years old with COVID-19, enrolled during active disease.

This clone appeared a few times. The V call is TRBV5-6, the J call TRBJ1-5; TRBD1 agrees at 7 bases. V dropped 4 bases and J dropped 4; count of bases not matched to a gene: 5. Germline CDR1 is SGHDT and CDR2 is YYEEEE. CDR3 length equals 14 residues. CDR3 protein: CASSMGQLNQPQHF. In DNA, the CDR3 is TGTGCCAGCAGCATGGGACAGCTTAATCAGCCCCAGCATTTT.

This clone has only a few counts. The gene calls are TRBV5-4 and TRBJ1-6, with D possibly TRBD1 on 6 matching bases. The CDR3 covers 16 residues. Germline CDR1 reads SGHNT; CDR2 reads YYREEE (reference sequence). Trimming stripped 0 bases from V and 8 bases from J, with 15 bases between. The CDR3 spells CASSLGGGQGDSPLHF. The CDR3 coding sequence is TGTGCCAGCAGCTTGGGCGGGGGGCAAGGTGATTCACCCCTCCACTTT.

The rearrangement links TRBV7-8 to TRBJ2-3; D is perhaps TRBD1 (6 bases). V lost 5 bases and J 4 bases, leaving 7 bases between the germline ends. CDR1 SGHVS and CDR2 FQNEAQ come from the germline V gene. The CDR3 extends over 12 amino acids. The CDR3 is CASSPGADTQYF. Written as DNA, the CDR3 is TGTGCCAGCAGCCCAGGGGCAGATACGCAGTATTTT.

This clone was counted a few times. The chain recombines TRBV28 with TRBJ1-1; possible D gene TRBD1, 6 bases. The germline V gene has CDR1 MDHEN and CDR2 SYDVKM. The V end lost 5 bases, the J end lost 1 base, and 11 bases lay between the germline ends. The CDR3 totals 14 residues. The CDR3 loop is CASSIQGWNTEAFF. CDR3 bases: TGTGCCAGCAGTATACAGGGATGGAACACTGAAGCTTTCTTT.

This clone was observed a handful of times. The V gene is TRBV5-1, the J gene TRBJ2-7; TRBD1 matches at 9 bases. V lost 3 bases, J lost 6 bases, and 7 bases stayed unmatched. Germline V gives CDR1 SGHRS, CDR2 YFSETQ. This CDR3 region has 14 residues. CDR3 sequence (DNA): TGCGCCAGCAGCTGGAAGGGACAGGGAGGCGAGCAGTACTTC. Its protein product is CASSWKGQGGEQYF. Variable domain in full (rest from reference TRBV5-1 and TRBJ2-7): KAGVTQTPRYLIKTRGQQVTLSCSPISGHRSVSWYQQTPGQGLQFLFEYFSETQRNKGNFPGRFSGRQFSNSRSEMNVSTLELGDSALYLCASSWKGQGGEQYFGPGTRLTVT.

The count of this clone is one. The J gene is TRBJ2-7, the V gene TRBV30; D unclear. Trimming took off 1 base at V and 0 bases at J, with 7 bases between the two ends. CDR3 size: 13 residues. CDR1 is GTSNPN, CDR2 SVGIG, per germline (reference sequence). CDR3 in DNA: TGTGCCTGGAGTGGGTACAGCTCCTACGAGCAGTACTTC. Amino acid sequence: CAWSGYSSYEQYF.

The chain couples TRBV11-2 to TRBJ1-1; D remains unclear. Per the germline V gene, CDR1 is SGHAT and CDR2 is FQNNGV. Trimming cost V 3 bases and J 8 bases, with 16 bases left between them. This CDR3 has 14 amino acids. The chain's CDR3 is CASSLGRVAPEAFF. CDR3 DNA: TGTGCCAGCAGCTTGGGGAGGGTGGCACCCGAAGCTTTCTTT.

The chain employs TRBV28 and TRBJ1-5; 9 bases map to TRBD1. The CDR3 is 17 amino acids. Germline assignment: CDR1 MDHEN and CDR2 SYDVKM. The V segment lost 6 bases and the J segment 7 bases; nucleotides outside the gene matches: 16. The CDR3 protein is CASSRLRQGGTRQPQHF. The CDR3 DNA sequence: TGTGCCAGCAGCAGACTTAGACAGGGGGGGACACGGCAGCCCCAGCATTTT.